These 5 T cell receptor beta chains originate from one sample sequenced in a study of tumor-infiltrating lymphocytes in primary liver carcinoma. Starting from roughly 540 ng of total RNA, TCR beta cDNA was produced with a primer in the constant region. It was through three nested multiplex PCR rounds of slightly modified ARM-PCR that TCR beta libraries arose. With TRBV1-TRBV30 forward primers and a C-beta reverse primer, the first two PCR rounds were run for roughly 10 cycles each. Each CDR3 protein gets one entry after TCRdb re-called the multiplex PCR reads with MiXCR. The sample has 300,000 to 400,000 distinct CDR3 sequences, approximately 65% seen once. In addition to blood RNA drawn from unsorted whole blood, germline DNA was extracted. Sequencing was carried out using peripheral blood. The source of these receptors is a man aged 40-49 years with primary liver carcinoma and hepatitis B virus infection.

Remarks on this clonotype: Being one base from a much bigger clone, this may be a read error. The chain carries TRBV29-1 and TRBJ2-3, with 13 bases that match TRBD2. Germline CDR1 SQVTM, CDR2 ANQGSEA. This CDR3 has 16 residues. The CDR3: CSASRLAGGGGDTQCF. The CDR3 nucleotides read TGCAGCGCCTCGAGACTAGCGGGAGGCGGGGGAGATACGCAGTGTTTT.

In its sample, this clonotype was seen many times. The chain joins TRBV13 to TRBJ2-3, with D perhaps matching TRBD2 (5 bases). This CDR3 is 15 amino acids long. The germline V and J ends were trimmed by 6 bases and 6 bases, with 19 bases remaining between them. CDR1 PRHDT and CDR2 FYEKMQ come from the germline V gene (reference sequence). The CDR3 DNA follows: TGTGCCAGCAGGAATAGAGGGTTTCGCGGCGATACGCAGTATTTT. Translation: CASRNRGFRGDTQYF.

J is TRBJ2-3 and V is TRBV7-8, with 11 bases identical to TRBD2. J lost 2 bases, V lost 5 bases, and 9 bases had no gene match. The CDR3 contains 17 residues. In germline, CDR1 is SGHVS, CDR2 FQNEAQ. CDR3 sequence: CASSHNRLAGFTDTQYF. The CDR3 nucleotides are TGTGCCAGCAGCCATAACCGACTAGCGGGGTTCACAGATACGCAGTATTTT.

Remarks on this clonotype: This may arise from a read error, as a much more abundant clone is one base away. This chain joins TRBV5-4 and TRBJ2-3; 8 nucleotides match TRBD2. The CDR3 is 16 amino acids. Germline lookup yields CDR1 SGHNT and CDR2 YYREEE (reference sequence). The CDR3 is CANSLGLDRGTDTQYF. DNA for the CDR3: TGTGCCAACAGCTTGGGACTAGATAGGGGAACAGATACGCAGTATTTT.

In regard to this clonotype: Being one base from a much bigger clone, this may be a read error. The CDR3 does not close with the conserved phenylalanine or tryptophan, likely indicating a read error. This rearrangement joins TRBV6-1 to TRBJ1-1; D unclear. This CDR3 has 16 residues. Germline values: CDR1 MNHNS, CDR2 SASEGT. V was trimmed by 3 bases and J by 0 bases, leaving 14 bases between them. The CDR3 nucleotides are TGTGCCAGCAGTGACCCCCGGGTCTCCATGAACACTGAAGCTTTCTGT. Amino acids: CASSDPRVSMNTEAFC.